Sequencing of this TCR beta chain was carried out in a study of control samples from healthy donors and cancer patients. This clone showed up just a few times. Per the germline V gene, CDR1 is LNHDA and CDR2 is SQIVND (reference sequence). Losses at the gene ends were 5 bases for V and 4 bases for J; bases not matched to a gene: 7. The CDR3 covers 15 residues. The data were produced by immunoSEQ multiplex PCR, yet TCRdb's version contains in-frame clones alone and is incomplete. The table lists 40,000 to 50,000 clones, around 78% of them singletons. V usage is TRBV19 and J usage is TRBJ2-7; TRBD1 matches at 11 bases. The source material was blood. This receptor was obtained from a man aged 55 to 70 in good health. The DNA of the CDR3 is TGTGCCAGTAGTGGGACAGGGGGGTTGTCTTACGAGCAGTACTTC. Translating gives CASSGTGGLSYEQYF.